A selection of T cell receptor beta chains follows, all from one sample in a study of cytomegalovirus exposure and HLA in healthy donors. Some clones are missing from TCRdb's copy, which holds only in-frame ones; the method was immunoSEQ multiplex PCR. The sample holds fewer than 140,000 clones, roughly four fifths seen once. The sequenced sample consisted of PBMCs. Receptors were obtained from a middle-aged man in good health and CMV-seronegative. The CDR3 runs from the conserved cysteine through the conserved F or W. Fields, in order: D gene, V gene, clone size, J gene, CDR3 DNA, CDR3 protein. A D gene is named only where the DNA matches it firmly. Clone size is stated in some rows and not others, as once, few, many or a class when expanded.

d_gene: .; v_gene: TRBV5-1; abundance: .; j_gene: TRBJ2-3; CDR3nt: TGCGCCAGCAGCTTTGGGGAGAACACAGATACGCAGTATTTT; CDR3aa: CASSFGENTDTQYF
d_gene: .; v_gene: TRBV7-9; abundance: .; j_gene: TRBJ2-1; CDR3nt: TGTGCCAGCAGCTTTGGGCAGGGATTGGGTCGCAATGAGCAGTTCTTC; CDR3aa: CASSFGQGLGRNEQFF
d_gene: .; v_gene: TRBV9; abundance: .; j_gene: TRBJ2-1; CDR3nt: TGTGCCAGCAGCGTAGGAGTCTACAATGAGCAGTTCTTC; CDR3aa: CASSVGVYNEQFF
d_gene: TRBD1; v_gene: TRBV25-1; abundance: .; j_gene: TRBJ1-2; CDR3nt: TGTGCCAGCAGTGCCCAGGGGGCTCGCTATGGCTACACCTTC; CDR3aa: CASSAQGARYGYTF
d_gene: TRBD1; v_gene: TRBV28; abundance: few; j_gene: TRBJ1-2; CDR3nt: TGTGCCAGCAGTTCGCCCGGGACAGGGGTGTACCATGGCTACACCTTC; CDR3aa: CASSSPGTGVYHGYTF
d_gene: .; v_gene: TRBV9; abundance: .; j_gene: TRBJ1-5; CDR3nt: TGTGCCAGCAGCGTGGAGGGCAGCAATCAGCCCCAGCATTTT; CDR3aa: CASSVEGSNQPQHF
d_gene: .; v_gene: TRBV5-1; abundance: .; j_gene: TRBJ1-6; CDR3nt: TGCGCCAGCAGCTTCAGGGCCACAACCCGGGCCGATAATTCACCCCTCCACTTT; CDR3aa: CASSFRATTRADNSPLHF
d_gene: .; v_gene: TRBV6-5; abundance: .; j_gene: TRBJ1-5; CDR3nt: TGTGCCAGCAGTTCTAACAGGGCCCATAGCAATCAGCCCCAGCATTTT; CDR3aa: CASSSNRAHSNQPQHF
d_gene: .; v_gene: TRBV6-5; abundance: medium-sized; j_gene: TRBJ1-6; CDR3nt: TGTGCCAGCAGGCAGGGTAATTCACCCCTCCACTTT; CDR3aa: CASRQGNSPLHF
d_gene: .; v_gene: TRBV6-6; abundance: .; j_gene: TRBJ1-1; CDR3nt: TGTGCCAGCACCATTATAGGGGACACTGAAGCTTTCTTT; CDR3aa: CASTIIGDTEAFF
d_gene: TRBD2; v_gene: TRBV19; abundance: .; j_gene: TRBJ2-1; CDR3nt: TGTGCCAGTAGATCGAGCGGGGTTAGTGAGCAGTTCTTC; CDR3aa: CASRSSGVSEQFF
d_gene: .; v_gene: TRBV6-1; abundance: .; j_gene: TRBJ1-5; CDR3nt: TGTGCCAGCAGTGTTGGGGGGATTCAGCCCCAGCATTTT; CDR3aa: CASSVGGIQPQHF
d_gene: .; v_gene: TRBV10-1; abundance: .; j_gene: TRBJ1-2; CDR3nt: TGCGCCAGCAGTGAGAGGACAGACTATGGCTACACCTTC; CDR3aa: CASSERTDYGYTF
d_gene: .; v_gene: TRBV19; abundance: .; j_gene: TRBJ1-5; CDR3nt: TGTGCCAGTAGTCGGCAGGATGTCAATCAGCCCCAGCATTTT; CDR3aa: CASSRQDVNQPQHF
d_gene: TRBD2; v_gene: TRBV7-9; abundance: .; j_gene: TRBJ2-5; CDR3nt: TGTGCCAGCAGCAACCGGGGGGAAGAGACCCAGTACTTC; CDR3aa: CASSNRGEETQYF
d_gene: .; v_gene: TRBV10-1; abundance: .; j_gene: TRBJ1-3; CDR3nt: TGCGCCAGCAGTGAATCGTCAGCTGGAAACACCATATATTTT; CDR3aa: CASSESSAGNTIYF
d_gene: TRBD2; v_gene: TRBV6-4; abundance: .; j_gene: TRBJ2-1; CDR3nt: TGTGCCAGCAACCCAGCGGGGGGCCAAGGTGAGCAGTTCTTC; CDR3aa: CASNPAGGQGEQFF
d_gene: TRBD1; v_gene: TRBV6-1; abundance: .; j_gene: TRBJ1-4; CDR3nt: TGTGCCAGCAGTGAACACGCCGGACAGGGGCTGAAACTGTTTTTT; CDR3aa: CASSEHAGQGLKLFF
d_gene: .; v_gene: TRBV5-8; abundance: .; j_gene: TRBJ1-5; CDR3nt: TGTGCCAGCAGTAGTGGGACTGCGGGCAATCAGCCCCAGCATTTT; CDR3aa: CASSSGTAGNQPQHF
d_gene: .; v_gene: TRBV11-2; abundance: .; j_gene: TRBJ1-1; CDR3nt: TGTGCCAGCAGCTTGACAGCTTACCCGAACACTGAAGCTTTCTTT; CDR3aa: CASSLTAYPNTEAFF
d_gene: TRBD2; v_gene: TRBV5-1; abundance: .; j_gene: TRBJ2-7; CDR3nt: TGCGCCAGCAGCTCGACTAGCGGGGGAACCTACGAGCAGTACTTC; CDR3aa: CASSSTSGGTYEQYF
d_gene: TRBD1; v_gene: TRBV30; abundance: .; j_gene: TRBJ2-7; CDR3nt: TGTGCCTGTATTGGACAGGGTCAGGCCTACGAGCAGTACTTC; CDR3aa: CACIGQGQAYEQYF
d_gene: .; v_gene: TRBV6-1; abundance: once; j_gene: TRBJ2-2; CDR3nt: TGTGCCAGCAGTGGGACACAGAACACCGGGGAGCTGTTTTTT; CDR3aa: CASSGTQNTGELFF
d_gene: .; v_gene: TRBV5-1; abundance: .; j_gene: TRBJ1-4; CDR3nt: TGCGCCAGCAGCTTGCGTAAGGGGGACGGGGAAAAACTGTTTTTT; CDR3aa: CASSLRKGDGEKLFF
d_gene: TRBD1; v_gene: TRBV5-6; abundance: .; j_gene: TRBJ1-1; CDR3nt: TGTGCCAGCAGCGCCAGGACAGGGAACACTGAAGCTTTCTTT; CDR3aa: CASSARTGNTEAFF
d_gene: .; v_gene: TRBV5-4; abundance: once; j_gene: TRBJ2-1; CDR3nt: TGTGCCAGCAGCTTACTGAATGAGCAGTTCTTC; CDR3aa: CASSLLNEQFF
d_gene: TRBD2; v_gene: TRBV25-1; abundance: .; j_gene: TRBJ2-1; CDR3nt: TGTGCCAGCAGTGAGATCGGGGGGTCGTCTAGGAATGAGCAGTTCTTC; CDR3aa: CASSEIGGSSRNEQFF
d_gene: .; v_gene: TRBV18; abundance: .; j_gene: TRBJ2-2; CDR3nt: TGTGCCAGCTCACCAAGCGGGCGGAGGGACACCGGGGAGCTGTTTTTT; CDR3aa: CASSPSGRRDTGELFF
d_gene: .; v_gene: TRBV7-6; abundance: .; j_gene: TRBJ1-3; CDR3nt: TGTGCCAGCAGCTTGGGACATTACTCTGGAAACACCATATATTTT; CDR3aa: CASSLGHYSGNTIYF
d_gene: TRBD2; v_gene: TRBV11-2; abundance: .; j_gene: TRBJ2-5; CDR3nt: TGTGCCAGCAGCCCCCTAACTAGCGGCGAAGAGACCCAGTACTTC; CDR3aa: CASSPLTSGEETQYF
d_gene: .; v_gene: TRBV18; abundance: .; j_gene: TRBJ1-1; CDR3nt: TGTGCCAGCTCAACAACAGCTACCGGGGGGGAAGCTTTCTTT; CDR3aa: CASSTTATGGEAFF
d_gene: TRBD1; v_gene: TRBV5-1; abundance: once; j_gene: TRBJ2-2; CDR3nt: TGCGCCAGCAGACAGGGGGCCGGGGAGCTGTTTTTT; CDR3aa: CASRQGAGELFF
d_gene: .; v_gene: TRBV4-1; abundance: .; j_gene: TRBJ1-2; CDR3nt: TGCGCCAGCAGCCAAATGGGTTCGGGGGTACTCGGTGGCTACACCTTC; CDR3aa: CASSQMGSGVLGGYTF
d_gene: TRBD2; v_gene: TRBV14; abundance: .; j_gene: TRBJ2-1; CDR3nt: TGTGCCAGCAGCCAAATTCGGGGGGGGGAGCAGTTCTTC; CDR3aa: CASSQIRGGEQFF
d_gene: .; v_gene: TRBV27; abundance: .; j_gene: TRBJ1-1; CDR3nt: TGTGCCAGCAGTTTGTTGGTGGCAGGCTCTGAAGCTTTCTTT; CDR3aa: CASSLLVAGSEAFF
d_gene: TRBD1; v_gene: TRBV6-1; abundance: .; j_gene: TRBJ1-1; CDR3nt: TGTGCCAGCAGGGAAATGGGACAGGGGAGGACTGAAGCTTTCTTT; CDR3aa: CASREMGQGRTEAFF
d_gene: .; v_gene: TRBV5-4; abundance: .; j_gene: TRBJ1-2; CDR3nt: TGTGCCAGCAGCTTGCCCGGGGGGTCCTATTATGGCTACACCTTC; CDR3aa: CASSLPGGSYYGYTF
d_gene: .; v_gene: TRBV2; abundance: once; j_gene: TRBJ1-6; CDR3nt: TGTGCCAGCAGTCCTCTCAACCAGGCCGCTTCACCCCTCCACTTT; CDR3aa: CASSPLNQAASPLHF
d_gene: TRBD2; v_gene: TRBV12-5; abundance: .; j_gene: TRBJ2-5; CDR3nt: TGTGCTAGTGGAGGCGGGAGCCACCAAGAGACCCAGTACTTC; CDR3aa: CASGGGSHQETQYF
d_gene: TRBD1; v_gene: TRBV2; abundance: .; j_gene: TRBJ2-3; CDR3nt: TGTGCCAGTCGGGACAGATCTAGCACAGATACGCAGTATTTT; CDR3aa: CASRDRSSTDTQYF
d_gene: .; v_gene: TRBV2; abundance: .; j_gene: TRBJ2-7; CDR3nt: TGTGCCAGCAGGTTAAACAGCTACGAGCAGTACTTC; CDR3aa: CASRLNSYEQYF
d_gene: TRBD1; v_gene: TRBV6-5; abundance: .; j_gene: TRBJ2-5; CDR3nt: TGTGCCAGCAGTTACATCGGGACAGGGGTAGAGACCCAGTACTTC; CDR3aa: CASSYIGTGVETQYF
d_gene: TRBD1; v_gene: TRBV7-9; abundance: .; j_gene: TRBJ1-2; CDR3nt: TGTGCCAGCAGCTTCCTGCCCGACAGGGGGCTAAGTGGCTACACCTTC; CDR3aa: CASSFLPDRGLSGYTF